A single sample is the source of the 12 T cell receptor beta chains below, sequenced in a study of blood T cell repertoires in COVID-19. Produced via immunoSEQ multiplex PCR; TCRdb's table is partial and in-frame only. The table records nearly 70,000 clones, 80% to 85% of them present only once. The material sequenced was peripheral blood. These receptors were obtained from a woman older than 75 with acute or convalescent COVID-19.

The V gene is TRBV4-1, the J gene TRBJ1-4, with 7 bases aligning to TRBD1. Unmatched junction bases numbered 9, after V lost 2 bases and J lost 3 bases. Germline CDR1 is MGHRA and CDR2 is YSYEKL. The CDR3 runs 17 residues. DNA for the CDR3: TGCGCCAGCAGCCAATTGGCAGGGGGATTGGCTAATGAAAAACTGTTTTTT. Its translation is CASSQLAGGLANEKLFF.

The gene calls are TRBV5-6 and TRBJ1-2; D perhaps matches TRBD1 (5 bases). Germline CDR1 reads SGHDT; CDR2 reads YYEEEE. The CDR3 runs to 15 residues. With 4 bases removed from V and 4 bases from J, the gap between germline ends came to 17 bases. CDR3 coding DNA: TGTGCCAGCAGCCGATACACAACAGGAATCTATGGCTACACCTTC. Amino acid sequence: CASSRYTTGIYGYTF.

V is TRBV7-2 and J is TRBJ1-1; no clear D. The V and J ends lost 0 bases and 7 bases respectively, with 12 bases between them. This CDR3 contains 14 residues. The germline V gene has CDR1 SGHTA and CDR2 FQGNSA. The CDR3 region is CASSLASTGYEAFF. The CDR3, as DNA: TGTGCCAGCAGCTTAGCAAGTACCGGGTATGAAGCTTTCTTT.

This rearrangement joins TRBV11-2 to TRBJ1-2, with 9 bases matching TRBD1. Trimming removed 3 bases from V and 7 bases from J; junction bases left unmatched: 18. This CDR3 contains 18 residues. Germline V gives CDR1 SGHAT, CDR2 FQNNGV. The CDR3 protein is CASSFFIWGDREIAGYTF. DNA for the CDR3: TGTGCCAGCAGCTTCTTCATTTGGGGGGACAGGGAAATTGCTGGCTACACCTTC.

The CDR3 DNA follows: TGCGCCAGCAGCGTGATAGCGGAACAAGAGACCCAGTACTTC. Protein sequence: CASSVIAEQETQYF. The chain uses TRBV5-1 and TRBJ2-5; D perhaps matches TRBD2 (6 bases). The CDR3 consists of 14 residues. The V gene lost 4 bases and the J gene lost 2 bases, with 12 bases spanning the gap. The germline CDR1 and CDR2 sequences are SGHRS and YFSETQ.

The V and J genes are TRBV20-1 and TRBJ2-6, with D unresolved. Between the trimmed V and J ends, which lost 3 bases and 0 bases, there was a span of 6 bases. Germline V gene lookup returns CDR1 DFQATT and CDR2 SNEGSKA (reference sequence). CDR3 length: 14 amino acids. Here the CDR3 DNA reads TGCAGTGCTAGTGGGCTCTCTGGGGCCAACGTCCTGACTTTC. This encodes CSASGLSGANVLTF.

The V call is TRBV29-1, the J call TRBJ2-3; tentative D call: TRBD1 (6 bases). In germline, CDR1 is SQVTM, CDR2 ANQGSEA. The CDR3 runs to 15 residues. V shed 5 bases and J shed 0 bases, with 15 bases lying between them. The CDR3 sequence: CSVLDRTSSTDTQYF. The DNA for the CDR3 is TGCAGCGTTTTAGACAGGACTTCTAGCACAGATACGCAGTATTTT.

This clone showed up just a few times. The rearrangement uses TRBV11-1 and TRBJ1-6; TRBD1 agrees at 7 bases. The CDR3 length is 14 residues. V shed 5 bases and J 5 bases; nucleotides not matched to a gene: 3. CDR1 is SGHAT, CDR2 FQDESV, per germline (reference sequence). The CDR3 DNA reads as TGTGCCAGCAGCCACAGGGGTAATAATTCACCCCTCCACTTT. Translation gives CASSHRGNNSPLHF.

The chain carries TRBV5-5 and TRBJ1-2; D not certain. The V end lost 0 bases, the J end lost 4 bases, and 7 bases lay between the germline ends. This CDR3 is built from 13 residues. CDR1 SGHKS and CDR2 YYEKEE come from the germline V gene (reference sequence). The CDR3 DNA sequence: TGTGCCAGCAGCTTGGAACAGTCCTATGGCTACACCTTC. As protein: CASSLEQSYGYTF.

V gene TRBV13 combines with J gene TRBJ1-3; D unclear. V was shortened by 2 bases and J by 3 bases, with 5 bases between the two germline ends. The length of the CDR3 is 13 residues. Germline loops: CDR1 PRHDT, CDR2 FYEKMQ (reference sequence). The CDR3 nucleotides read TGTGCCAGCAGCTTAAGGAGTGGAAACACCATATATTTT. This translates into CASSLRSGNTIYF.

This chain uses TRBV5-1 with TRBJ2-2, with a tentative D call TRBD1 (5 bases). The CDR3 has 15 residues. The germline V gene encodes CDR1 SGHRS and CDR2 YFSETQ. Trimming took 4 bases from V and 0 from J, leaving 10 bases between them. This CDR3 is CASSMTETNTGELFF. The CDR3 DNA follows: TGCGCCAGCAGCATGACAGAAACGAACACCGGGGAGCTGTTTTTT.

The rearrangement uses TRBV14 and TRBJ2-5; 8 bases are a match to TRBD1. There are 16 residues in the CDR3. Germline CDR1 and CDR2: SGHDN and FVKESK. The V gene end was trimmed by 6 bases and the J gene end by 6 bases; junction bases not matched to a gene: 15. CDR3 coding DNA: TGTGCCAGCAGTCGTCCTGGACAGGGATCTATGAAGACCCAGTACTTC. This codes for CASSRPGQGSMKTQYF.